This T cell receptor beta chain is drawn from a study of blood T cells in healthy people across ages. Study results and limitations: As age increased, TCR beta diversity per million T cells fell in a roughly linear fashion. A strong correlation was found between TCR beta diversity and the percentage of naive T cells. For the donors, CMV status was unknown and possibly confounded expanded clonotype changes.

Germline lookup yields CDR1 SGHTA and CDR2 FQGTGA. The V end lost 1 base, the J end lost 4 bases, and 8 bases lay between the germline ends. The CDR3 is made up of 15 amino acids. As regards this clonotype: Its cognate antigen is unknown.

With a J-beta primer mix and a sample-barcoded 5' primer, a second PCR ran about 6 to 11 cycles. Tagging of each cDNA molecule was performed by a template-switch adaptor with 12 random nucleotides. TCRdb re-derived calls from the 5' RACE reads in MiXCR, one entry per CDR3 protein. The sample holds over a million distinct CDR3 sequences, 40% to 45% seen once. The chain carries TRBV7-3 and TRBJ2-6; D gene unclear. The sequence came from a woman aged 55-69 years in good health. The material sequenced was blood. The CDR3 region has the DNA TGTGCCAGCAGCTTAAGATCGGGCGGGGCCAACGTCCTGACTTTC. As protein: CASSLRSGGANVLTF.